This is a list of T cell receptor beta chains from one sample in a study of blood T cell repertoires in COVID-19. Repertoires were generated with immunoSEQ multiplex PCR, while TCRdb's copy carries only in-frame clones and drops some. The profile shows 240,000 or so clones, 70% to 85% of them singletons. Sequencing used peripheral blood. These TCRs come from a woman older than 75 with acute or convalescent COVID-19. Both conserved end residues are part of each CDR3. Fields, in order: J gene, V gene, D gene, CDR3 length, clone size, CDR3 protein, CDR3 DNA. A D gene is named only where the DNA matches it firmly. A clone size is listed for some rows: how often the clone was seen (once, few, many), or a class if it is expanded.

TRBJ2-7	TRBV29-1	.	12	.	CSVDKGAYEQYF	TGCAGCGTTGATAAGGGGGCCTACGAGCAGTACTTC
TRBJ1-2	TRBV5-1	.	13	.	CASSPDSNYGYTF	TGCGCCAGCAGCCCGGACAGTAACTATGGCTACACCTTC
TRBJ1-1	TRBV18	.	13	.	CASSPTLTSEAFF	TGTGCCAGCTCACCGACTTTGACTTCTGAAGCTTTCTTT
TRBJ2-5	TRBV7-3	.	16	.	CASSPLGGSGQETQYF	TGTGCCAGCAGCCCCCTAGGGGGTAGCGGGCAAGAGACCCAGTACTTC
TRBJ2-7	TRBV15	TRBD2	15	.	CATSRELAGIYEQYF	TGTGCCACCAGCAGAGAGCTAGCGGGGATCTACGAGCAGTACTTC
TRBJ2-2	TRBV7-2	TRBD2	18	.	CASSLELAGGPNTGELFF	TGTGCCAGCAGCTTAGAACTAGCGGGGGGGCCTAACACCGGGGAGCTGTTTTTT
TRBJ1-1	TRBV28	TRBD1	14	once	CASSSTGYNTEAFF	TGTGCCAGCAGTTCGACAGGGTATAACACTGAAGCTTTCTTT
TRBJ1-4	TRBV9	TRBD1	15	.	CASSPTGARVEKLFF	TGTGCCAGCAGCCCAACAGGGGCGCGAGTTGAAAAACTGTTTTTT
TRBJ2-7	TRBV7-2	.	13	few	CASSARGAYEQYF	TGTGCCAGCAGCGCAAGAGGAGCCTACGAGCAGTACTTC
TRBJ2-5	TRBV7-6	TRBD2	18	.	CASSFGIRGGGVGETQYF	TGTGCCAGCAGCTTTGGCATCCGCGGGGGAGGTGTGGGAGAGACCCAGTACTTC
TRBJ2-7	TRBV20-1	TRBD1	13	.	CSASGQGFGEQYF	TGCAGTGCTAGTGGACAGGGCTTCGGCGAGCAGTACTTC
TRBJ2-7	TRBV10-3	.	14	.	CAISEWGDPYEQYF	TGTGCCATCAGTGAATGGGGGGACCCCTACGAGCAGTACTTC
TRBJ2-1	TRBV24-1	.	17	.	CATSDPRGLSSYNEQFF	TGTGCCACCAGTGATCCCCGCGGACTCAGCTCCTACAATGAGCAGTTCTTC
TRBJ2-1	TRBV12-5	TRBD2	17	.	CASGLTTSGSSYNEQFF	TGTGCTAGTGGTTTGACTACTAGCGGGAGTTCCTACAATGAGCAGTTCTTC
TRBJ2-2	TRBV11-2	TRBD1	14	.	CASSFSQGAGELFF	TGTGCCAGCAGCTTTTCCCAGGGGGCAGGGGAGCTGTTTTTT
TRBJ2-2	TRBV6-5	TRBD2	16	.	CASSYSREGGTGELFF	TGTGCCAGCAGTTACTCTCGGGAGGGCGGGACCGGGGAGCTGTTTTTT
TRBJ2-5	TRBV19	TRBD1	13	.	CASKDRGQETQYF	TGTGCCAGCAAGGACAGGGGCCAAGAGACCCAGTACTTC
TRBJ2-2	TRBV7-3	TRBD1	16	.	CASSAVGTGRGGELFF	TGTGCCAGCAGCGCCGTCGGGACAGGGAGAGGAGGGGAGCTGTTTTTT
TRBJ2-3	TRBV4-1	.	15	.	CASSPGGAAADTQYF	TGCGCCAGCAGCCCTGGTGGGGCGGCGGCAGATACGCAGTATTTT
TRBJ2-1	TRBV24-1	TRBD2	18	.	CATSDPHHSGPTYNEQFF	TGTGCCACCAGTGATCCTCACCATAGCGGGCCTACCTACAATGAGCAGTTCTTC
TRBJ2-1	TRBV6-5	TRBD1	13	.	CARGTGGWYEQFF	TGTGCCAGGGGGACAGGGGGGTGGTATGAGCAGTTCTTC
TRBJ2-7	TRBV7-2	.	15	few	CASSLRPGDSYEQYF	TGTGCCAGCAGCTTACGACCGGGAGACTCCTACGAGCAGTACTTC
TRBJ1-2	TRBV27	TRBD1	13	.	CASKPSGGNGYTF	TGTGCCAGCAAGCCCTCAGGGGGCAATGGCTACACCTTC
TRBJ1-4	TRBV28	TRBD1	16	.	CASSFFPTGGNEKLFF	TGTGCCAGCAGTTTTTTCCCAACAGGGGGGAATGAAAAACTGTTTTTT
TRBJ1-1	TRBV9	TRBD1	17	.	CASSVGVSGQGGAEAFF	TGTGCCAGCAGCGTAGGTGTCTCGGGACAGGGAGGGGCTGAAGCTTTCTTT
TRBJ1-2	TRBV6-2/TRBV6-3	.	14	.	CASSYSLGSYGYTF	TGTGCCAGCAGTTACTCCCTTGGCAGCTATGGCTACACCTTC
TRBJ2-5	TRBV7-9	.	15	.	CASRLYGTPLETQYF	TGTGCCAGCCGATTATACGGGACACCGCTAGAGACCCAGTACTTC
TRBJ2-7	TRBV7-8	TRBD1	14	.	CASRVRQGPYEQYF	TGTGCCAGCAGGGTAAGACAGGGACCTTACGAGCAGTACTTC
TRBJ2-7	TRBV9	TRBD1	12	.	CASSVDRGEQYF	TGTGCCAGCAGCGTAGACAGGGGCGAGCAGTACTTC
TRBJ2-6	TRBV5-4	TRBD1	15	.	CASGTGRSGANVLTF	TGTGCCAGCGGGACAGGGCGATCTGGGGCCAACGTCCTGACTTTC
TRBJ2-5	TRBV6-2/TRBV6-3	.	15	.	CASSYFGRAGETQYF	TGTGCCAGCAGTTACTTCGGACGGGCGGGAGAGACCCAGTACTTC
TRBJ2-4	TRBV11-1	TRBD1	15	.	CASSLLTGEKAIQYF	TGTGCCAGCAGCTTACTGACAGGGGAGAAGGCCATTCAGTACTTC
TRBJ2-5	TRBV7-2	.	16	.	CASSLGTRAGQETQYF	TGTGCCAGCAGCTTAGGGACCAGGGCGGGACAAGAGACCCAGTACTTC
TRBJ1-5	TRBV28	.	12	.	CASSSPDQPQHF	TGTGCCAGCAGTTCCCCTGATCAGCCCCAGCATTTT
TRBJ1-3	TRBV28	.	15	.	CASSTMPASGNTIYF	TGTGCCAGCAGCACTATGCCAGCCTCTGGAAACACCATATATTTT
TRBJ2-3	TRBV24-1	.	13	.	CATSDFPTDTQYF	TGTGCCACCAGTGATTTTCCGACAGATACGCAGTATTTT
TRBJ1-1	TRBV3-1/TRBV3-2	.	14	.	CASSPPGFGTEAFF	TGTGCCAGCAGCCCCCCGGGGTTCGGAACTGAAGCTTTCTTT
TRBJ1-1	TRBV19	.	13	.	CASSVVVNTEAFF	TGTGCCAGTAGCGTAGTCGTGAACACTGAAGCTTTCTTT
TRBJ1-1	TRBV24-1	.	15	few	CATSDPTGRGTEAFF	TGTGCCACCAGTGATCCTACAGGGCGCGGCACTGAAGCTTTCTTT
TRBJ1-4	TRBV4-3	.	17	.	CASSQDIRPDYNEKLFF	TGCGCCAGCAGCCAAGATATCAGGCCAGACTATAATGAAAAACTGTTTTTT
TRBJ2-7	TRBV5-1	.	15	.	CASSLLAGSTYEQYF	TGCGCCAGCAGCTTGTTGGCGGGCTCAACCTACGAGCAGTACTTC
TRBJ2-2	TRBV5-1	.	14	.	CASSTDRLTGELFF	TGCGCCAGCAGCACGGACAGACTCACCGGGGAGCTGTTTTTT
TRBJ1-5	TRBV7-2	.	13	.	CASSSHGSQPQHF	TGTGCCAGCAGCTCCCACGGGTCTCAGCCCCAGCATTTT
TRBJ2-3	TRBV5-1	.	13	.	CASSASGTDTQYF	TGCGCCAGCAGCGCTAGCGGCACAGATACGCAGTATTTT
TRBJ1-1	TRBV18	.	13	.	CATGRGADTEAFF	TGTGCCACCGGGCGGGGGGCGGATACTGAAGCTTTCTTT
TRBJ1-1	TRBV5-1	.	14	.	CASSLMTANTEAFF	TGCGCCAGCAGCTTGATGACAGCAAACACTGAAGCTTTCTTT
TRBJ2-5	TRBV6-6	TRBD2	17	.	CASSPPKFGREQETQYF	TGTGCCAGCAGTCCCCCTAAATTTGGGAGGGAACAAGAGACCCAGTACTTC
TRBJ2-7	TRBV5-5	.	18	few	CASSSKSGQGHHSYEQYF	TGTGCCAGCAGCTCGAAGTCAGGGCAGGGACACCACTCCTACGAGCAGTACTTC
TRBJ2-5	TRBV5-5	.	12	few	CASSLQSETQYF	TGTGCCAGCAGCTTGCAGTCGGAGACCCAGTACTTC
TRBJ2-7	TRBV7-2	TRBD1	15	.	CASSLGQGSSYEQYF	TGTGCCAGCAGCTTGGGACAGGGGAGCTCCTACGAGCAGTACTTC
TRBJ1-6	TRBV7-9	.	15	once	CASSLVSGRNSPLHF	TGTGCCAGCAGCTTAGTTTCGGGTCGAAATTCACCCCTCCACTTT
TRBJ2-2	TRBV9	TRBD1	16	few	CASSVAGGPTTGELFF	TGTGCCAGCAGCGTCGCAGGGGGCCCAACAACCGGGGAGCTGTTTTTT
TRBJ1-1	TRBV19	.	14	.	CASSQSNRNTEAFF	TGTGCCAGTAGTCAGTCAAATCGGAACACTGAAGCTTTCTTT
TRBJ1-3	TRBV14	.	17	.	CASSLLRPGISGNTIYF	TGTGCCAGCAGCCTCTTAAGACCGGGTATCTCTGGAAACACCATATATTTT
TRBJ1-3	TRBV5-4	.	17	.	CASSRREAPGSGNTIYF	TGTGCCAGCAGCCGTCGTGAGGCACCCGGCTCTGGAAACACCATATATTTT
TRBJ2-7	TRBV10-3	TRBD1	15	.	CAISPGQGASYEQYF	TGTGCCATCAGCCCGGGACAGGGGGCATCCTACGAGCAGTACTTC
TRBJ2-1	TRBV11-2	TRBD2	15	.	CASSSLAGGAREQFF	TGTGCCAGCAGCTCTTTAGCGGGAGGGGCGCGTGAGCAGTTCTTC
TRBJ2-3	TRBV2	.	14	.	CASSYSRQAYTQYF	TGTGCCAGCAGTTACTCTCGGCAGGCCTATACGCAGTATTTT
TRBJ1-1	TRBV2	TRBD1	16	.	CASSDGTDFMNTEAFF	TGTGCCAGCAGTGATGGGACAGACTTCATGAACACTGAAGCTTTCTTT